The rows below give T cell receptor beta chains drawn from one sample of a study of shared clonotypes between healthy human individuals. TCRdb keeps only in-frame clones here, not all; method: immunoSEQ multiplex PCR. The sample comprises approximately 2,300,000 clones, about 90% of which are singletons, and around 0.4% rests with the top ten. The specimen was naive CD4+ T cells from PBMCs. These TCRs come from a man between 18 and 29 years old in good health. Some clones in this sample may be carry-over from other donors' samples. CDR3s include the opening cysteine and the closing phenylalanine or tryptophan. A D gene is named only where the DNA matches it firmly. Expanded clones get a size class; other rows say once, few or many, or leave the size out.

j_gene | v_gene | d_gene | abundance | CDR3nt | CDR3aa
TRBJ1-1 | TRBV18 | NA | few | TGTGCCAGCTCACCATTGGGAGGGACTGAAGCTTTCTTT | CASSPLGGTEAFF
TRBJ2-6 | TRBV15 | NA | NA | TGTGCCACCAGCTCCCCAAGGGGGGCCAACGTCCTGACTTTC | CATSSPRGANVLTF
TRBJ2-7 | TRBV19 | TRBD1 | NA | TGTGCCAGTAGTCCGAAGGGACAGGGAGGGAAGTACGAGCAGTACTTC | CASSPKGQGGKYEQYF
TRBJ2-5 | TRBV14 | NA | NA | TGTGCCAGCAGCCTAACACAGTACGGAGAGACCCAGTACTTC | CASSLTQYGETQYF
TRBJ2-1 | TRBV7-3 | TRBD1 | NA | TGTGCCAGCAGCTTAAGACAGGGTTCCGGTGAGCAGTTCTTC | CASSLRQGSGEQFF
TRBJ2-7 | TRBV27 | NA | NA | TGTGCCAGCAGTTTAAGACGCCAGCAGAGCTCCTACGAGCAGTACTTC | CASSLRRQQSSYEQYF
TRBJ2-7 | TRBV19 | NA | NA | TGTGCCAGTAGTATAAGCCCAGGTACCTACGAGCAGTACTTC | CASSISPGTYEQYF
TRBJ2-2 | TRBV7-3 | TRBD2 | few | TGTGCCAGCACTCAAAAAAAAGTCCGGACTAGCGGGAACACCGGGGAGCTGTTTTTT | CASTQKKVRTSGNTGELFF
TRBJ2-5 | TRBV7-7 | TRBD2 | NA | TGTGCCAGCAGCCTGGGACTAGCGGGAGCGGAAGAGACCCAGTACTTC | CASSLGLAGAEETQYF
TRBJ1-2 | TRBV29-1 | TRBD1 | NA | TGCAGCGTGGGAGGGACAGGGGGTAGGGGCTACACCTTC | CSVGGTGGRGYTF
TRBJ1-2 | TRBV28 | NA | NA | TGTGCCAGCAGCCTAAGGAGAGGTTCCTATGGCTACACCTTC | CASSLRRGSYGYTF
TRBJ2-7 | TRBV29-1 | TRBD1 | NA | TGCAGCGCCTCCCCCGGCACAGGGGGGTCCTACGAGCAGTACTTC | CSASPGTGGSYEQYF
TRBJ1-2 | TRBV28 | NA | once | TGTGCCAGCAGTTTCCGGGGCCTCTATGGCTACACCTTC | CASSFRGLYGYTF
TRBJ2-3 | TRBV5-1 | TRBD1 | once | TGCGCCAGCAGCTTCTCATCCGGGACAGGGGGCACAGATACGCAGTATTTT | CASSFSSGTGGTDTQYF
TRBJ2-7 | TRBV7-9 | NA | NA | TGTGCCAGCAGCACCCTCGGAGAAGGCGAGCAGTACTTC | CASSTLGEGEQYF
TRBJ2-4 | TRBV29-1 | TRBD1 | NA | TGCAGCGTTGAGTGGGCGTTGGGACAGGGACGAGACTTC | CSVEWALGQGRDF
TRBJ1-4 | TRBV6-6 | TRBD1 | NA | TGTGCCAGCAGCCGGGACAGGGACCGGGAAAAACTGTTTTTT | CASSRDRDREKLFF
TRBJ1-3 | TRBV9 | NA | NA | TGTGCCAGCAGCGTACAGGGAAAACTGTCCGGAAACACCATATATTTT | CASSVQGKLSGNTIYF
TRBJ2-7 | TRBV9 | NA | NA | TGTGCCAGCAGCCCCCCCGGGCCACATAGCTCCTACGAGCAGTACTTC | CASSPPGPHSSYEQYF
TRBJ2-7 | TRBV29-1 | NA | NA | TGCAGCGTTGTCGTAAGGAGCTCCTACGAGCAGTACTTC | CSVVVRSSYEQYF
TRBJ1-1 | TRBV28 | NA | NA | TGTGCCAGCTCCCCCAGGGCACTGAACACTGAAGCTTTCTTT | CASSPRALNTEAFF
TRBJ2-2 | TRBV28 | NA | NA | TGTGCCAGCAGCCCCCCCCGGAGTAACACCGGGGAGCTGTTTTTT | CASSPPRSNTGELFF
TRBJ1-2 | TRBV5-1 | TRBD1 | once | TGCGCCAGCAGCGGAGACAGGGGGGATTCCCTCTATGGCTACACCTTC | CASSGDRGDSLYGYTF
TRBJ2-3 | TRBV7-2 | NA | NA | TGTGCCAGCAGCTTTGCGGCTAGCTCAGATACGCAGTATTTT | CASSFAASSDTQYF
TRBJ1-1 | TRBV6-5 | NA | NA | TGTGCCAGCAGTTACTCCAGGACAGCCATGAACACTGAAGCTTTCTTT | CASSYSRTAMNTEAFF
TRBJ2-3 | TRBV29-1 | TRBD1 | NA | TGCAGCGCTCAACAGGGACAGGGGGTTGCAGATACGCAGTATTTT | CSAQQGQGVADTQYF
TRBJ1-5 | TRBV5-1 | TRBD1 | NA | TGCGCCAGCAGCCCCGGGACAGGGGGCCCTAGCAATCAGCCCCAGCATTTT | CASSPGTGGPSNQPQHF
TRBJ1-1 | TRBV2 | TRBD1 | NA | TGTGCCAGCAGTGAAGTGACAGGGGGGAACACTGAAGCTTTCTTT | CASSEVTGGNTEAFF
TRBJ1-1 | TRBV2 | TRBD1 | NA | TGTGCCAGCAGATCAGCGACAGGGGGCACTGAAGCTTTCTTT | CASRSATGGTEAFF
TRBJ2-1 | TRBV4-1 | TRBD2 | NA | TGCGCCAGCAGCCAAGCGACTAGCGGGAGTCTCAATGAGCAGTTCTTC | CASSQATSGSLNEQFF
TRBJ2-5 | TRBV28 | NA | NA | TGTGCCAGCAGTGGCGGGGTGGGGTACCAAGAGACCCAGTACTTC | CASSGGVGYQETQYF
TRBJ1-2 | TRBV27 | NA | NA | TGTGCCAGCAGCGGCTTCAGGGGTATGGGCTACACCTTC | CASSGFRGMGYTF
TRBJ1-5 | TRBV2 | NA | NA | TGTGCCAGCTCTCAGGGTCAGCCCCAGCATTTT | CASSQGQPQHF
TRBJ2-3 | TRBV12-5 | TRBD2 | NA | TGTGCTAGTGGCCAAGGACTAGCTCCCAGCACAGATACGCAGTATTTT | CASGQGLAPSTDTQYF
TRBJ1-1 | TRBV4-2 | NA | NA | TGTGCCAGCACCGATTTGGGGGGCCAGAACACTGAAGCTTTCTTT | CASTDLGGQNTEAFF
TRBJ2-1 | TRBV28 | TRBD2 | NA | TGTGCCACCATTACTAGCGGGAGGAGCAATGAGCAGTTCTTC | CATITSGRSNEQFF
TRBJ1-1 | TRBV5-1 | NA | NA | TGCGCCAGCAGCTTGGCGGGGGGGAGCACTGAAGCTTTCTTT | CASSLAGGSTEAFF
TRBJ2-3 | TRBV2 | NA | NA | TGTGCCAGCAGCTCGGACGGGGATAGCACAGATACGCAGTATTTT | CASSSDGDSTDTQYF
TRBJ2-7 | TRBV7-9 | NA | NA | TGTGCCAGCAGCCCTAAACAGGGGAGGGGACTCTCCTACGAGCAGTACTTC | CASSPKQGRGLSYEQYF
TRBJ1-1 | TRBV5-1 | NA | NA | TGCGCCAGCAGCTTGGCCGCAGGGACCGCTACTGAAGCTTTCTTT | CASSLAAGTATEAFF
TRBJ1-3 | TRBV18 | NA | NA | TGTGCCAGCTCACTATCCCGGGGGACTGGAAACACCATATATTTT | CASSLSRGTGNTIYF
TRBJ1-1 | TRBV6-1 | NA | few | TGTGCCAGCACGAAGCTCATGAACACTGAAGCTTTCTTT | CASTKLMNTEAFF
TRBJ2-7 | TRBV11-2 | TRBD1 | few | TGTGCCAGCAGCTTAGAGAGACAGGGCGAGCAGTACTTC | CASSLERQGEQYF
TRBJ2-2 | TRBV6-6 | TRBD2 | NA | TGTGCCAGCAGTTACGTAACTAGCGGGACCGGGGAGCTGTTTTTT | CASSYVTSGTGELFF